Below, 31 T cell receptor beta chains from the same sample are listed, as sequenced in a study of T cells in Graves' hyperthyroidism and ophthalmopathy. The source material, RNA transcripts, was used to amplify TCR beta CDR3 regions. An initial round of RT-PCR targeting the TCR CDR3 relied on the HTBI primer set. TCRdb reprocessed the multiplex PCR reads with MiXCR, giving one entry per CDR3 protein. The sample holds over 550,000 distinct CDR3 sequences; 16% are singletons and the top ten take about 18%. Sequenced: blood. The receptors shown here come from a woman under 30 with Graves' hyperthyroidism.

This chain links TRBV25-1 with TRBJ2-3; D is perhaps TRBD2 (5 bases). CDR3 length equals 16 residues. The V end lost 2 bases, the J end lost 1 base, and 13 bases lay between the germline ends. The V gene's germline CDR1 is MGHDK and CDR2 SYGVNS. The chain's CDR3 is CASSERSGVGTDTQYF. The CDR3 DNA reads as TGTGCCAGCAGTGAAAGATCCGGGGTTGGCACAGATACGCAGTATTTT. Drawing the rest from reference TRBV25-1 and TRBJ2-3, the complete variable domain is EADIYQTPRYLVIGTGKKITLECSQTMGHDKMYWYQQDPGMELHLIHYSYGVNSTEKGDLSSESTVSRIRTEHFPLTLESARPSHTSQYLCASSERSGVGTDTQYFGPGTRLTVL.

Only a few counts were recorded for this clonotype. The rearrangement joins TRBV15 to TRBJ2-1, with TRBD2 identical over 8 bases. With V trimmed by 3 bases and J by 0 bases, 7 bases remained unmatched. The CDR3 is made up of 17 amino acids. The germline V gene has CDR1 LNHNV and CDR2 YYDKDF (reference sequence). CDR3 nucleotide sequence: TGTGCCACCAGCAGGGAAAAAGCGGGAGTCTCCTACAATGAGCAGTTCTTC. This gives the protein CATSREKAGVSYNEQFF.

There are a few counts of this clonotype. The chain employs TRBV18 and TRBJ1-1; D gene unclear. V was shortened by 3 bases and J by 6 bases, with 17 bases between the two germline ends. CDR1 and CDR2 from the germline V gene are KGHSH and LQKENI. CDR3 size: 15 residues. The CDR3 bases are TGTGCCAGCTCACCGTTAGTAGACGGGTCCGCTGAAGCTTTCTTT. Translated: CASSPLVDGSAEAFF.

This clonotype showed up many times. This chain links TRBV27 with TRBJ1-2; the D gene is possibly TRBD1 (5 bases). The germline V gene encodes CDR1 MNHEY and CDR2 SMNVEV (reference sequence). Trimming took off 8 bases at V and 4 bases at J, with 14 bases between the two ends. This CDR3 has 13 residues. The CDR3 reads CASWDHQGYGYTF. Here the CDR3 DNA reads TGTGCCAGCTGGGACCACCAGGGCTATGGCTACACCTTC.

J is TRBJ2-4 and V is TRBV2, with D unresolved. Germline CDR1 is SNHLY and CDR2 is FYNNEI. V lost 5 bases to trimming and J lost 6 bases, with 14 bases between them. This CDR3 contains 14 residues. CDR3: CASSYLTESNIQYF. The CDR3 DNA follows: TGTGCCAGCAGTTACTTAACGGAATCAAACATTCAGTACTTC.

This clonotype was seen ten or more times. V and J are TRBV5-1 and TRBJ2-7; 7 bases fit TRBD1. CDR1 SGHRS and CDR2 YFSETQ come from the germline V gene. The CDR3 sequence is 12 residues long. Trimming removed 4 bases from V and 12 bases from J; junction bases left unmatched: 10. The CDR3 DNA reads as TGCGCCAGCAGCGCACCGGGACAGCCGCGGTACTTC. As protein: CASSAPGQPRYF.

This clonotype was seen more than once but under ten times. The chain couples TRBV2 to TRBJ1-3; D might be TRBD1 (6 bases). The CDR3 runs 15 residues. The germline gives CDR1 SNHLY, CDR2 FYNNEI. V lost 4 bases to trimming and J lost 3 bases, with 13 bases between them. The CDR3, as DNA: TGTGCCAGCAGTGTCATACAGGGCGGTGGAAACACCATATATTTT. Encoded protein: CASSVIQGGGNTIYF.

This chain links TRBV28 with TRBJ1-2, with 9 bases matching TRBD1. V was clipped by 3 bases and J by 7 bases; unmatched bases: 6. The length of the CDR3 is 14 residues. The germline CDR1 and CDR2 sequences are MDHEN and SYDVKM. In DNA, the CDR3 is TGTGCCAGCAGTTTCGGGACAGGGCCCCGTGGCTACACCTTC. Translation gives CASSFGTGPRGYTF.

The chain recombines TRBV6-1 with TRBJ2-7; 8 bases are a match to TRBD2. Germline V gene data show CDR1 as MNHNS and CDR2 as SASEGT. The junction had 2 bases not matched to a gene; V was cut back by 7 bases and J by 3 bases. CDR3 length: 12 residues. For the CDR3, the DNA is TGTGCCAGCAACAGCGGGAGCTACGAGCAGTACTTC. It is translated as CASNSGSYEQYF.

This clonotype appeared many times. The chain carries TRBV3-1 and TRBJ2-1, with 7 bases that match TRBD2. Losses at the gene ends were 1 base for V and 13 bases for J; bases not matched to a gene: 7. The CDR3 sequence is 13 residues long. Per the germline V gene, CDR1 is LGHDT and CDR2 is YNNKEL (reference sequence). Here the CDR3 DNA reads TGTGCCAGCAGCCAAGCTGGCGGGAGCTCCCAGTTCTTC. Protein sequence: CASSQAGGSSQFF.

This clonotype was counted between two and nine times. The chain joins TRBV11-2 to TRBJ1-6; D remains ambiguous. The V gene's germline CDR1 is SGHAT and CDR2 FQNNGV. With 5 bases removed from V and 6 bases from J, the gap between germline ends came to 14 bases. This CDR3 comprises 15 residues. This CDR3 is CASSPEIRLNSPLHF. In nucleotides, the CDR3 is TGTGCCAGCAGCCCGGAAATAAGGCTTAATTCACCCCTCCACTTT.

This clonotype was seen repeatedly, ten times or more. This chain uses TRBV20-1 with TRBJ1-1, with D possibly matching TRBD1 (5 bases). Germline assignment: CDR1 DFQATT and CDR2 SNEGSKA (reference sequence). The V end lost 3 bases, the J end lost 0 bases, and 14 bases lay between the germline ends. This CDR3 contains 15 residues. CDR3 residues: CSASSASGLNTEAFF. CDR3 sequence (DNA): TGCAGTGCTAGCTCCGCCTCAGGGTTGAACACTGAAGCTTTCTTT.

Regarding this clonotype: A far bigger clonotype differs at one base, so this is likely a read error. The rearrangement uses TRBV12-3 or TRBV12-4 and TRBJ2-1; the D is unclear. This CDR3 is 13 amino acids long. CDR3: CASSLDSYNEQLF. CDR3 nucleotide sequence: TGTGCCAGCAGTTTAGATTCGTACAATGAGCAGCTCTTC.

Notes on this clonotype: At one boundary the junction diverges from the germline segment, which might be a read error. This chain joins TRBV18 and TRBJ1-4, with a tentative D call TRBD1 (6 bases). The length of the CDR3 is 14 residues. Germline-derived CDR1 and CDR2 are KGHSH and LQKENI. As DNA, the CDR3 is TGTGCCAGCTCACGCCAGGGGACTAATAAAAAACTGTTTTTT. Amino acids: CASSRQGTNKKLFF.

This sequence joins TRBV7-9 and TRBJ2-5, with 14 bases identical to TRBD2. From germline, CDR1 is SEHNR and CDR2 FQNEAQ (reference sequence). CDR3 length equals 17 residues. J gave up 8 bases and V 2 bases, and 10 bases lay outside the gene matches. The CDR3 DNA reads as TGTGCCAGCAGCTTATCGGGACTAGCGGGGGACAAGAGAACCCAGTACTTC. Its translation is CASSLSGLAGDKRTQYF.

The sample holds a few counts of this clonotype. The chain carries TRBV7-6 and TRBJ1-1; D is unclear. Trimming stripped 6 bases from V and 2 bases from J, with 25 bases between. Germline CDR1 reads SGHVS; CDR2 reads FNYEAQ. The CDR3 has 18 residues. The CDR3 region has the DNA TGTGCCAGCAGTCTAATCCTCGGCAGCCTAGAAATCAACACTGAAGCTTTCTTT. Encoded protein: CASSLILGSLEINTEAFF.

In nucleotides, the CDR3 is TGTGCCAGCAGTCAGCGACAATCAACTAATGAAAAACTGTTTTTT. As protein: CASSQRQSTNEKLFF. The rearrangement links TRBV6-1 to TRBJ1-4; no firm D call. The germline V gene encodes CDR1 MNHNS and CDR2 SASEGT. V was shortened by 5 bases and J by 0 bases, with 10 bases between the two germline ends. This CDR3 spans 15 amino acids.

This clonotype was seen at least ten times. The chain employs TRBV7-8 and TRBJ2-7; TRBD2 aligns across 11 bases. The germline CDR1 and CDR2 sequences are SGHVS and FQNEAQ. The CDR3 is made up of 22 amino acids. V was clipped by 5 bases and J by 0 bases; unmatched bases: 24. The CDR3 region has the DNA TGTGCCAGCAGCCCATATTACCTGGACAGGCTGACTAGCGGGGCATACTCCTACGAGCAGTACTTC. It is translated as CASSPYYLDRLTSGAYSYEQYF.

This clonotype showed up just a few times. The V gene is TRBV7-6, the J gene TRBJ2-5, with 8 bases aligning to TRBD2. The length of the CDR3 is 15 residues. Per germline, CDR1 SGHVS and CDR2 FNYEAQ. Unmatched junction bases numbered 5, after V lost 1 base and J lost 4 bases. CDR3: CASSLGGLAGETQYF. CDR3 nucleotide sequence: TGTGCCAGCAGCTTAGGGGGTCTAGCGGGAGAGACCCAGTACTTC.

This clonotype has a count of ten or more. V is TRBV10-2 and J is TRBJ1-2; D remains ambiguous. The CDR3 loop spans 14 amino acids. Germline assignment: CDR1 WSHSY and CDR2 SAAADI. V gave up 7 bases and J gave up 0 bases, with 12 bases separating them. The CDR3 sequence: CASTGQIANYGYTF. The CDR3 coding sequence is TGCGCCAGCACCGGCCAGATAGCTAACTATGGCTACACCTTC.

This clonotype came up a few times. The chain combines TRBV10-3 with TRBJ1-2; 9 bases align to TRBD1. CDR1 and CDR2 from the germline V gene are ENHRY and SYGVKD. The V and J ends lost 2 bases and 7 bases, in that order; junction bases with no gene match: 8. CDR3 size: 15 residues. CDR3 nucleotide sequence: TGTGCCATCAGTGAGAGGGGACAGGGCCATTCTGGCTACACCTTC. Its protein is CAISERGQGHSGYTF.

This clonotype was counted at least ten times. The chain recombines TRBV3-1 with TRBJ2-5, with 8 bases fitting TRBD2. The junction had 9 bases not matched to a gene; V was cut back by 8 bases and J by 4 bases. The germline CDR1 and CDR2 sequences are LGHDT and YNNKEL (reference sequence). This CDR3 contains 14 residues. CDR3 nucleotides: TGTGCCAGCGGGGGACTAGTTAGCGGAGAGACCCAGTACTTC. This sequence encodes CASGGLVSGETQYF.

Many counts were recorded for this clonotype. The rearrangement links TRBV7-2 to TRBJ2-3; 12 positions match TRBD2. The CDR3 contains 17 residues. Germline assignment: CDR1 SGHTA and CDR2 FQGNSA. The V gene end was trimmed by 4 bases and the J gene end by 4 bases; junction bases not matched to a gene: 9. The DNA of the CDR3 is TGTGCCAGCAGCTGGATCCTAGCGGGGGGGCCCGCAGATACGCAGTATTTT. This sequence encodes CASSWILAGGPADTQYF.

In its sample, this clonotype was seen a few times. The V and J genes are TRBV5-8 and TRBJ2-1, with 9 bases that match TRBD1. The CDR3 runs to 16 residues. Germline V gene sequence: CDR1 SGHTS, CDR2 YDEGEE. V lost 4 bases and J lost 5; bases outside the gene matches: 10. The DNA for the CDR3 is TGTGCCAGCAGCCCCTGGGGACAGGGCGTCCACAATGAGCAGTTCTTC. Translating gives CASSPWGQGVHNEQFF. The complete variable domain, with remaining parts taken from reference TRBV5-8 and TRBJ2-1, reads EAGVTQSPTHLIKTRGQQATLRCSPISGHTSVYWYQQALGLGLQFLLWYDEGEERNRGNFPPRFSGRQFPNYSSELNVNALELEDSALYLCASSPWGQGVHNEQFFGPGTRLTVL.

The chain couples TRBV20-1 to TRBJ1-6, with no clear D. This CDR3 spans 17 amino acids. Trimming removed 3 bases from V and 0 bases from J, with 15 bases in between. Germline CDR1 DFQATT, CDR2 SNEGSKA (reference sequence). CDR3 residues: CSASNLGPSSYNSPLHF. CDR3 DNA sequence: TGCAGTGCTAGCAACCTCGGACCTAGCTCCTATAATTCACCCCTCCACTTT.

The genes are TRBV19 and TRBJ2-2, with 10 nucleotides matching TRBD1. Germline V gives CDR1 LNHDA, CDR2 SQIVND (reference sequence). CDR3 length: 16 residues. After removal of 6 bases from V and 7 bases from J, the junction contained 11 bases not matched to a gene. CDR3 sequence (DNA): TGTGCCAGTAGCCCGGGACAGGGGTTTAGGGACGGGGAGCTGTTTTTT. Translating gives CASSPGQGFRDGELFF.

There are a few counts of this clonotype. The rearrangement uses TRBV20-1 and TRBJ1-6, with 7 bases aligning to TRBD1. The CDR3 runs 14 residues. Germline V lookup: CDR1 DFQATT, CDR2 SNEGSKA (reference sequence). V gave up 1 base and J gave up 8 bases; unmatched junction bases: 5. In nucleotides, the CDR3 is TGCAGTGCTAGAGTGGTGACAGGGCATTCACCCCTCCACTTT. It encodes CSARVVTGHSPLHF.

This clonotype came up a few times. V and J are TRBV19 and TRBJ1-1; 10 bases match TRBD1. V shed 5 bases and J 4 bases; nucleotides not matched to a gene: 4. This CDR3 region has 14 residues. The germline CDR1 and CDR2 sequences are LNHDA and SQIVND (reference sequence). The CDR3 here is CASSGRDRGTEAFF. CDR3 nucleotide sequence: TGTGCCAGTAGTGGTCGGGACAGGGGCACTGAAGCTTTCTTT. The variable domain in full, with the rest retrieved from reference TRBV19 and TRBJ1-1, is DGGITQSPKYLFRKEGQNVTLSCEQNLNHDAMYWYRQDPGQGLRLIYYSQIVNDFQKGDIAEGYSVSREKKESFPLTVTSAQKNPTAFYLCASSGRDRGTEAFFGQGTRLTVV.

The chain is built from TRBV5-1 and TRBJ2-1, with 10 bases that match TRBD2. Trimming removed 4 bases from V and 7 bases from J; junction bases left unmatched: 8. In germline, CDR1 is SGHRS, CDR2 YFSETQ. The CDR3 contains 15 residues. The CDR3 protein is CASSQPGLARNEQFF. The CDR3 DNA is TGCGCCAGCAGCCAGCCGGGACTAGCGAGGAATGAGCAGTTCTTC.

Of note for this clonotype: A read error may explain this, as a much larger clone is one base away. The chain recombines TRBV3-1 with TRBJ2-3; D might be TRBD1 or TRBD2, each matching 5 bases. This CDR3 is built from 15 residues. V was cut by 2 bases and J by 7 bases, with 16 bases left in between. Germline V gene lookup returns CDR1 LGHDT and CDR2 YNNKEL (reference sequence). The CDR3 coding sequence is TGTGCCAGCAGCCAATTGCTGGGAGAGGGACATACGCAGTATTTT. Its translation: CASSQLLGEGHTQYF.

CDR3 sequence: CASSRTSGRNWVYNEQFF. CDR3 nucleotides: TGTGCCAGCTCAAGGACTAGCGGGAGGAATTGGGTATACAATGAGCAGTTCTTC. The genes are TRBV18 and TRBJ2-1; 14 bases agree with TRBD2. The CDR3 consists of 18 residues. J gave up 4 bases and V 5 bases, and 10 bases lay outside the gene matches. Germline V gene sequence: CDR1 KGHSH, CDR2 LQKENI.